These T cell receptor beta chains were read from a single sample in a study of blood T cell repertoires in COVID-19. Profiling relied on immunoSEQ multiplex PCR, and the TCRdb table lists in-frame clones only, not all of them. The sample contains approximately 190,000 clones, 80% to 90% of which appear only once. Sequencing was carried out using peripheral blood. These receptors were taken from a man between 65 and 85 years old with active or convalescent COVID-19. CDR3s include the opening cysteine and the closing phenylalanine or tryptophan. D genes are given only for firm matches. Expanded clones get a size class; other rows say once, few or many, or leave the size out.

d_call j_call v_call clone_size cdr3_aa cdr3_nt
TRBD2 TRBJ2-2 TRBV6-5 - CASSWRLAGANGELFF TGTGCCAGCAGTTGGAGACTAGCGGGGGCCAACGGGGAGCTGTTTTTT
TRBD2 TRBJ2-2 TRBV4-3 few CASSQDPLAGRSGELFF TGCGCCAGCAGCCAAGATCCCCTAGCGGGACGCTCTGGGGAGCTGTTTTTT
- TRBJ2-7 TRBV5-5 - CASSPQLTATYEQYF TGTGCCAGCAGCCCACAACTGACAGCAACCTACGAGCAGTACTTC
TRBD1 TRBJ1-5 TRBV19 - CASTPRTGDQPQHF TGTGCCAGTACCCCCCGGACAGGGGATCAGCCCCAGCATTTT
TRBD1 TRBJ2-7 TRBV2 - CASSEAGTGGHEQYF TGTGCCAGCAGTGAGGCCGGGACAGGGGGCCACGAGCAGTACTTC
- TRBJ1-2 TRBV30 - CAWSLDSGIGYTF TGTGCCTGGAGTCTCGACAGTGGGATCGGCTACACCTTC
- TRBJ1-1 TRBV5-6 - CASSWRENTGAFF TGTGCCAGCAGCTGGAGAGAGAACACTGGAGCTTTCTTT
- TRBJ2-7 TRBV19 - CASSTTVGLAGLEQYF -
TRBD2 TRBJ2-2 TRBV24-1 - CATSDLTAGVAGELFF TGTGCCACCAGTGATTTAACTGCGGGAGTTGCCGGGGAGCTGTTTTTT
TRBD1 TRBJ2-7 TRBV5-6 - CASSPTGVRGYEQYF TGTGCCAGCAGCCCAACAGGGGTTAGAGGGTACGAGCAGTACTTC
- TRBJ2-1 TRBV4-3 - CASSQELVGEQFF TGCGCCAGCAGCCAAGAACTAGTCGGTGAGCAGTTCTTC
- TRBJ2-5 TRBV25-1 - CASSDHDIFTETQYF TGTGCCAGCAGTGATCACGACATTTTTACAGAGACCCAGTACTTC
- TRBJ2-3 TRBV28 - CASTFGGGSTDTQYF TGTGCCAGCACCTTTGGGGGAGGTTCCACAGATACGCAGTATTTT
- TRBJ1-2 TRBV7-2 - CASSLERVSYGYTF TGTGCCAGCAGCTTAGAGAGGGTTTCCTATGGCTACACCTTC
TRBD1 TRBJ1-4 TRBV27 - CASRLTGLLSTNEKLFF TGTGCCAGCAGGCTGACAGGGCTACTTTCAACTAATGAAAAACTGTTTTTT
TRBD1 TRBJ2-3 TRBV27 - CASSLDRGRITDTQYF TGTGCCAGCAGTCTTGACAGGGGAAGGATAACAGATACGCAGTATTTT
TRBD1 TRBJ1-1 TRBV19 - CASRGDRANTEAFF TGTGCCAGTAGGGGGGACAGGGCGAACACTGAAGCTTTCTTT
- TRBJ2-3 TRBV24-1 - CATSDLGVARTDTQYF TGTGCCACCAGTGATTTAGGGGTTGCTCGTACAGATACGCAGTATTTT
- TRBJ1-6 TRBV12-3/TRBV12-4 - CASSSQVGSPLHF TGTGCCAGCAGTTCCCAGGTTGGTTCACCCCTCCACTTT
- TRBJ2-7 TRBV20-1 few CSATSGHEQYF TGCAGTGCTACCTCGGGTCACGAGCAGTACTTC
TRBD2 TRBJ2-7 TRBV28 once CASSTPGGAGEQYF TGTGCCAGCAGCACCCCCGGGGGGGCTGGGGAGCAGTACTTC
- TRBJ2-7 TRBV10-2 - CASNGGDKSYEQYF TGCGCCAGCAACGGTGGTGACAAGTCCTACGAGCAGTACTTC
- TRBJ1-2 TRBV7-9 - CASSLARPYGYTF TGTGCCAGCAGCTTAGCGCGGCCCTATGGCTACACCTTC
- TRBJ2-1 TRBV11-3 - CASSHGLSGQFF -
TRBD2 TRBJ2-5 TRBV14 - CASSPGLAGAAETQYF TGTGCCAGCAGCCCGGGACTAGCGGGAGCGGCAGAGACCCAGTACTTC
TRBD1 TRBJ2-3 TRBV6-2/TRBV6-3 - CASSPPGQGTDTQYF TGTGCCAGCAGTCCCCCGGGACAGGGCACAGATACGCAGTATTTT
TRBD1 TRBJ1-1 TRBV25-1 - CASTGTGGTEAFF TGTGCCAGCACCGGGACAGGGGGGACTGAAGCTTTCTTT
TRBD2 TRBJ2-5 TRBV6-5 - CASSSGGAGETQYF TGTGCCAGTAGCTCCGGGGGGGCGGGAGAGACCCAGTACTTC
- TRBJ2-2 TRBV18 - CASSPSGELFF TGTGCCAGCTCACCCAGTGGGGAGCTGTTTTTT
- TRBJ1-6 TRBV12-3/TRBV12-4 - CASSLGPGRSLHF TGTGCCAGCAGTTTAGGGCCAGGGCGATCCCTCCACTTT
- TRBJ1-1 TRBV5-1 - CASMAFTGNTEAFF TGCGCCAGCATGGCTTTTACGGGGAACACTGAAGCTTTCTTT
TRBD1 TRBJ2-2 TRBV4-1 - CASRLSGQGFTGELFF TGCGCCAGCCGCCTCTCGGGACAGGGGTTCACCGGGGAGCTGTTTTTT
TRBD1 TRBJ2-3 TRBV6-5 - CASSTRDRYTDTQYF TGTGCCAGCAGTACTCGGGACAGGTACACAGATACGCAGTATTTT
TRBD1 TRBJ1-2 TRBV27 - CASGDRDHGYTF TGTGCCAGCGGGGACAGGGATCATGGCTACACCTTC
- TRBJ2-7 TRBV11-2 once CASSLATVIVYEQYF TGTGCCAGCAGCTTGGCGACAGTCATTGTTTACGAGCAGTACTTC
TRBD1 TRBJ2-7 TRBV6-5 - CASSLYRGFDEQYF TGTGCCAGCAGCCTTTACAGGGGTTTCGACGAGCAGTACTTC
- TRBJ1-2 TRBV29-1 - CSVRAGDGYTF TGCAGCGTTCGGGCAGGGGATGGCTACACCTTC